This T cell receptor (beta chain) was observed in a study of blood T cells in healthy people across ages. Comment on this clonotype: Its antigen is not known.

Together with a sample-barcoded 5' primer, a J-beta primer mix was included in a second PCR lasting about 6 to 11 cycles. TCRdb reprocessed the 5' RACE reads with MiXCR, giving one entry per CDR3 protein. The sample consists of some 1,000,000 distinct CDR3 sequences, about 25% of them appearing once. Study-level points and caveats: In older individuals, TCR beta diversity per million T cells was lower, falling roughly linearly with age.

Trimming cost V 6 bases and J 10 bases; bases outside gene matches: 5. There are 13 residues in the CDR3. Germline CDR1 and CDR2: DFQATT and SNEGSKA (reference sequence). These data were likewise used in another study, on T cells of mothers and their children.

J is TRBJ1-6 and V is TRBV20-1; 11 bases match TRBD1. The sequenced sample was blood. This TCR came from a girl aged 2 to 10 in good health. This CDR3 is CSATGQGGSPLHF. The CDR3 coding sequence is TGCAGTGCGACGGGACAGGGGGGCTCACCCCTCCACTTT.